Following are 11 T cell receptor beta chains from one sample sequenced in a study of blood T cell repertoires in COVID-19 (dated by TCRdb to between 2020 and 2021). The library was built by means of the immunoSEQ multiplex PCR assay. TCRdb limited this immuneACCESS table to in-frame rearrangements with V and J called. A share of clones is missing; checked studies link under half to unresolved V genes, and the rest is unexplained. The sample table shows under 55,000 clones, and roughly 90% are seen once. About 13% of the sample belongs to the ten largest clones. The sample comprised peripheral blood. These receptors were collected from a human donor in a cohort sampled during active COVID-19.

The CDR3 sequence is CASSLGVAGGLGDTQYF. The CDR3 nucleotides read TGTGCCAGCAGCCTCGGGGTAGCGGGGGGGCTCGGAGATACGCAGTATTTT. The gene calls are TRBV9 and TRBJ2-3; TRBD2 matches at 11 bases. Germline assignment: CDR1 SGDLS and CDR2 YYNGEE. With V trimmed by 4 bases and J by 5 bases, 12 bases remained unmatched. The CDR3 is 17 residues long. The whole variable domain, remainder taken from reference TRBV9 and TRBJ2-3, is DSGVTQTPKHLITATGQRVTLRCSPRSGDLSVYWYQQSLDQGLQFLIQYYNGEERAKGNILERFSAQQFPDLHSELNLSSLELGDSALYFCASSLGVAGGLGDTQYFGPGTRLTVL.

J is TRBJ2-2 and V is TRBV9, with D perhaps TRBD2 (6 bases). This CDR3 is 15 amino acids long. Germline CDR1 and CDR2: SGDLS and YYNGEE. Trimming took off 3 bases at V and 9 bases at J, with 18 bases between the two ends. As DNA, the CDR3 is TGTGCCAGCAGCGAAACCGGGACTGAGTTAAGGGAGCTGTTTTTT. Translated: CASSETGTELRELFF.

The chain employs TRBV30 and TRBJ1-6; possibly TRBD1 for D (5 bases). V was clipped by 3 bases and J by 1 base, with 16 bases between them. This CDR3 spans 17 amino acids. The germline V gene encodes CDR1 GTSNPN and CDR2 SVGIG (reference sequence). The CDR3 sequence: CAWRTSRRGSYNSPLHF. The CDR3 bases are TGTGCCTGGAGAACTAGCCGGAGGGGTTCCTATAATTCACCCCTCCACTTT.

A remark on this clone: Other DNA sequences in this sample translate to the same CDR3. The gene calls are TRBV19 and TRBJ1-5, with 10 nucleotides matching TRBD1. Germline trimming cut 4 bases from V and 2 bases from J; bases unmatched to any gene: 2. The CDR3 is 15 residues long. Germline CDR1 is LNHDA and CDR2 is SQIVND (reference sequence). The CDR3 protein is CASSRQGAGNQPQHF. For the CDR3, the DNA is TGTGCCAGTAGTAGACAGGGGGCGGGCAATCAGCCCCAGCATTTT.

V usage is TRBV30 and J usage is TRBJ1-4; 10 bases agree with TRBD1. This CDR3 has 17 residues. V shed 5 bases, J shed 3 bases, and the junction held 12 bases outside the gene matches. Looked up from germline, CDR1 is GTSNPN and CDR2 is SVGIG (reference sequence). In DNA, the CDR3 is TGTGCCTGGGTGGCCGGGACAGGGGTTTTATCTAATGAAAAACTGTTTTTT. This sequence encodes CAWVAGTGVLSNEKLFF.

This chain joins TRBV19 and TRBJ1-4; 7 nucleotides match TRBD1. Germline V gives CDR1 LNHDA, CDR2 SQIVND (reference sequence). Unmatched junction bases numbered 6, after V lost 4 bases and J lost 10 bases. CDR3 length: 13 amino acids. CDR3 residues: CASSTPQGLKLFF. For the CDR3, the DNA is TGTGCCAGTAGTACTCCACAGGGGCTAAAACTGTTTTTT.

In its sample, this clone was seen once. The J gene is TRBJ1-4, the V gene TRBV7-2; D might be TRBD1 (5 bases). V was clipped by 2 bases and J by 4 bases, with 11 bases between them. CDR3 size: 15 residues. Germline-derived CDR1 and CDR2 are SGHTA and FQGNSA. CDR3 in amino acids: CASSLSGSYNEKLFF. The CDR3 nucleotides are TGTGCCAGCAGCTTATCAGGGTCTTATAATGAAAAACTGTTTTTT.

The CDR3 DNA sequence: TGTGCCAGCAGCTTTTCAGGGGACCCTCCCTACGAGCAGTACTTC. Translation gives CASSFSGDPPYEQYF. V usage is TRBV5-5 and J usage is TRBJ2-7; the D gene is possibly TRBD1 (6 bases). Germline CDR1 reads SGHKS; CDR2 reads YYEKEE (reference sequence). The CDR3 is 15 residues long. Trimming removed 2 bases at V and 2 bases at J, with 14 bases between.

The CDR3 bases are TGTGCCAGCTCACCGGGACAGGGGGCTGTTGGCTACACCTTC. Translation gives CASSPGQGAVGYTF. V is TRBV18 and J is TRBJ1-2; 12 positions match TRBD1. Germline loops: CDR1 KGHSH, CDR2 LQKENI. Germline trimming cut 3 bases from V and 7 bases from J; bases unmatched to any gene: 3. CDR3 length: 14 amino acids.

The chain is built from TRBV7-6 and TRBJ2-7; 7 bases match TRBD2. In germline, CDR1 is SGHVS, CDR2 FNYEAQ. This CDR3 comprises 13 residues. Trimming cost V 0 bases and J 5 bases; bases outside gene matches: 1. DNA of the CDR3: TGTGCCAGCAGCTTAGCAGGGAGGGACGAGCAGTACTTC. It yields the protein CASSLAGRDEQYF.

This chain joins TRBV9 and TRBJ2-3; no reliable D call. The germline V gene encodes CDR1 SGDLS and CDR2 YYNGEE. The CDR3 contains 15 residues. Trimming took 0 bases from V and 3 from J, leaving 11 bases between them. CDR3 residues: CASSVEDWKTDTQYF. For the CDR3, the DNA is TGTGCCAGCAGCGTAGAAGACTGGAAAACAGATACGCAGTATTTT.